Following are 28 T cell receptor beta chains from one sample sequenced in a study of OX40 agonist ivuxolimab in advanced cancers. Sequenced by immunoSEQ multiplex PCR; TCRdb stores in-frame clones only, minus some. This sample carries fewer than 50,000 clones, around four fifths of them seen once, and the ten largest clones take roughly 2.7%. Here the sequenced sample was CD4+ or CD8+ T cells sorted from blood, taken in a trial of the OX40 agonist ivuxolimab. The receptors originated from an adult with an advanced solid tumor such as melanoma, head and neck, liver or kidney cancer.

This clone turned up a few times. The genes are TRBV2 and TRBJ2-7; 7 bases align to TRBD1. Trimming removed 3 bases from V and 7 bases from J; junction bases left unmatched: 6. Germline V CDR1 and CDR2: SNHLY, FYNNEI. This CDR3 contains 13 residues. The DNA for the CDR3 is TGTGCCAGCAGTGACCAGGGGGTCGGGGAGCAGTACGTC. This sequence encodes CASSDQGVGEQYV.

The chain links TRBV5-1 to TRBJ1-1, with D perhaps TRBD1 (5 bases). The germline V gene has CDR1 SGHRS and CDR2 YFSETQ. The V gene lost 2 bases and the J gene lost 3 bases, with 8 bases spanning the gap. This CDR3 is 13 amino acids long. DNA for the CDR3: TGCGCCAGCAGCTTTAAAGGGGACACTGAAGCTTTCTTT. Translating gives CASSFKGDTEAFF.

The V call is TRBV4-3, the J call TRBJ2-1, with D uncertain. V was trimmed by 0 bases and J by 0 bases, leaving 9 bases between them. The CDR3 has 16 residues. Germline V CDR1 and CDR2: LGHNA, YSLEER. Written as DNA, the CDR3 is TGCGCCAGCAGCCAAGATATTGGTAGCTCCTACAATGAGCAGTTCTTC. This translates into CASSQDIGSSYNEQFF.

The CDR3 here is CASSDTSRGAYGYTF. The CDR3 DNA reads as TGCGCCAGCAGCGATACCTCCAGGGGGGCCTATGGCTACACCTTC. This chain uses TRBV5-1 with TRBJ1-2; 7 bases line up with TRBD1. V was pared by 4 bases and J by 4 bases, with 10 bases of the junction left unmatched. CDR3 length: 15 amino acids. Germline CDR1 SGHRS, CDR2 YFSETQ.

The rearrangement links TRBV9 to TRBJ1-1; D is unclear. The CDR3 is made up of 13 amino acids. Trimming cost V 0 bases and J 4 bases, with 7 bases left between them. Per the germline V gene, CDR1 is SGDLS and CDR2 is YYNGEE. CDR3 in amino acids: CASSVATGTEAFF. CDR3 nucleotides: TGTGCCAGCAGCGTAGCGACGGGCACTGAAGCTTTCTTT. Combining the CDR3 with reference TRBV9 and TRBJ1-1 gives the whole variable domain DSGVTQTPKHLITATGQRVTLRCSPRSGDLSVYWYQQSLDQGLQFLIQYYNGEERAKGNILERFSAQQFPDLHSELNLSSLELGDSALYFCASSVATGTEAFFGQGTRLTVV.

This rearrangement joins TRBV7-9 to TRBJ1-2, with D hard to call. Germline CDR1 and CDR2: SEHNR and FQNEAQ (reference sequence). The CDR3 is 18 residues long. V dropped 4 bases and J dropped 4 bases, with 25 bases sitting between them. In DNA, the CDR3 is TGTGCCAGCAGCTCCGCCGCGAAACTGGTAGGGATTGGCTATGGCTACACCTTC. Its protein is CASSSAAKLVGIGYGYTF.

This clone was seen once. The chain links TRBV18 to TRBJ2-3; unclear D gene. V gave up 0 bases and J gave up 2 bases, with 9 bases separating them. The germline gives CDR1 KGHSH, CDR2 LQKENI. CDR3 length: 15 residues. The CDR3 sequence: CASSPPAADTDTQYF. For the CDR3, the DNA is TGTGCCAGCTCACCACCGGCAGCCGACACAGATACGCAGTATTTT.

CDR3 in DNA: TGTGCCAGCAGCGCCAACAGGGGGCAGAGTGGCTATGGCTACACCTTC. Its protein is CASSANRGQSGYGYTF. The J gene is TRBJ1-2, the V gene TRBV9; 9 bases are shared with TRBD1. The ends lost 3 bases at V and 4 bases at J; junction bases unmatched: 10. Germline assignment: CDR1 SGDLS and CDR2 YYNGEE. The CDR3 is 16 amino acids. The full variable domain, rest sourced from reference TRBV9 and TRBJ1-2, is DSGVTQTPKHLITATGQRVTLRCSPRSGDLSVYWYQQSLDQGLQFLIQYYNGEERAKGNILERFSAQQFPDLHSELNLSSLELGDSALYFCASSANRGQSGYGYTFGSGTRLTVV.

The rearrangement uses TRBV2 and TRBJ1-1, with D perhaps matching TRBD1 (5 bases). The CDR3 is made up of 14 amino acids. Germline V gene data show CDR1 as SNHLY and CDR2 as FYNNEI. Trimming left V 3 bases short and J 13 bases short, with 21 bases between. CDR3 sequence reads: CASSDFSAAGQVFF. CDR3 sequence (DNA): TGTGCCAGCAGTGATTTTTCAGCGGCAGGGCAAGTTTTCTTT.

The chain joins TRBV27 to TRBJ2-7; D is unclear. Trimming took off 1 base at V and 3 bases at J, with 10 bases between the two ends. CDR1 is MNHEY, CDR2 SMNVEV, per germline (reference sequence). CDR3 size: 14 residues. Here the CDR3 DNA reads TGTGCCAGCAGTTTATTGGGGTCGGTCTACGAGCAGTACTTC. Translation gives CASSLLGSVYEQYF.

V and J are TRBV18 and TRBJ2-7, with D tentatively TRBD2 (5 bases). The germline gives CDR1 KGHSH, CDR2 LQKENI. V lost 3 bases and J lost 1, with 16 bases in between. CDR3 length: 16 residues. The CDR3 coding sequence is TGTGCCAGCTCACCTTTATCCGAGGGAAAATCCTACGAGCAGTACTTC. Protein sequence: CASSPLSEGKSYEQYF.

The chain links TRBV7-3 to TRBJ2-1; no firm D call. The V gene's germline CDR1 is SGHTA and CDR2 FQGTGA. This CDR3 region has 15 residues. Trimming removed 3 bases at V and 5 bases at J, with 14 bases between. The CDR3 is CASSLFSNLNNEQFF. The CDR3 coding sequence is TGTGCCAGCAGCTTGTTCAGTAACCTAAACAATGAGCAGTTCTTC.

The chain has TRBV5-1 and TRBJ2-7, with D possibly matching TRBD2 (5 bases). The CDR3 is 14 amino acids. Trimming shortened V by 3 bases and J by 1 base, and 11 bases separated the two germline ends. The V gene's germline CDR1 is SGHRS and CDR2 YFSETQ. The CDR3 coding sequence is TGCGCCAGCAGCTCGCTAGGACTTTCCTACGAGCAGTACTTC. Its translation is CASSSLGLSYEQYF.

The V call is TRBV30, the J call TRBJ2-3, with D possibly matching TRBD2 (5 bases). CDR1 is GTSNPN, CDR2 SVGIG, per germline (reference sequence). The CDR3 totals 18 residues. V was pared by 0 bases and J by 2 bases, with 21 bases between. The CDR3 bases are TGTGCCTGGAGTGTCAGAGGGCGGCCGCCCCTATTCACAGATACGCAGTATTTT. It is translated as CAWSVRGRPPLFTDTQYF.

This clone was counted only a few times. The gene calls are TRBV4-1 and TRBJ2-7; TRBD1 or TRBD2 may be the D gene (6 bases each). The V gene lost 3 bases and the J gene lost 2 bases, with 14 bases spanning the gap. The CDR3 has 15 amino acids. Germline loops: CDR1 MGHRA, CDR2 YSYEKL. The DNA for the CDR3 is TGCGCCAGCAGCCAGGGGGCTAGCGTGGCCTACGAGCAGTACTTC. Amino acids: CASSQGASVAYEQYF.

The genes are TRBV18 and TRBJ2-3, with 11 bases matching TRBD2. The CDR3 consists of 15 residues. Looked up from germline, CDR1 is KGHSH and CDR2 is LQKENI. V lost 2 bases and J lost 3; bases outside the gene matches: 1. In DNA, the CDR3 is TGTGCCAGCTCACCAGGGACTAGCGGAACAGATACGCAGTATTTT. It encodes CASSPGTSGTDTQYF. The whole variable domain, filled in from reference TRBV18 and TRBJ2-3, reads NAGVMQNPRHLVRRRGQEARLRCSPMKGHSHVYWYRQLPEEGLKFMVYLQKENIIDESGMPKERFSAEFPKEGPSILRIQQVVRGDSAAYFCASSPGTSGTDTQYFGPGTRLTVL.

The V gene is TRBV7-8, the J gene TRBJ2-5; 14 nucleotides match TRBD2. The CDR3 consists of 16 residues. Looked up from germline, CDR1 is SGHVS and CDR2 is FQNEAQ. The V segment lost 5 bases and the J segment 3 bases; nucleotides outside the gene matches: 5. The CDR3 spells CASSPRLAGGEETQYF. The CDR3 region has the DNA TGTGCCAGCAGCCCCCGACTAGCGGGAGGGGAAGAGACCCAGTACTTC.

V usage is TRBV18 and J usage is TRBJ1-5; D perhaps matches TRBD1 (6 bases). The CDR3 has 15 amino acids. Germline loops: CDR1 KGHSH, CDR2 LQKENI. Trimming cost V 3 bases and J 2 bases, with 11 bases left between them. CDR3 coding DNA: TGTGCCAGCTCACCCTACAGGGTTGGCAATCAGCCCCAGCATTTT. This sequence encodes CASSPYRVGNQPQHF.

The sample holds a few counts of this clone. The CDR3 protein is CASSGPTSGYEQYV. The CDR3 DNA follows: TGTGCCAGCAGTGGCCCGACTAGCGGTTACGAGCAGTACGTC. This sequence joins TRBV2 and TRBJ2-7; 9 bases line up with TRBD2. Trimming cost V 4 bases and J 4 bases; bases outside gene matches: 5. The length of the CDR3 is 14 residues. Germline CDR1 is SNHLY and CDR2 is FYNNEI.

The rearrangement uses TRBV30 and TRBJ1-1; 11 bases are a match to TRBD1. With V trimmed by 5 bases and J by 11 bases, 7 bases remained unmatched. The CDR3 runs to 12 residues. Germline V CDR1 and CDR2: GTSNPN, SVGIG (reference sequence). The CDR3: CAWGQGASVAFF. DNA for the CDR3: TGTGCCTGGGGACAGGGGGCTAGTGTGGCTTTCTTT.

This chain links TRBV7-8 with TRBJ2-7; D is unresolved. Germline V lookup: CDR1 SGHVS, CDR2 FQNEAQ. Between the trimmed V and J ends, which lost 1 base and 2 bases, there was a span of 9 bases. The CDR3 extends over 14 amino acids. The CDR3 DNA sequence: TGTGCCAGCAGCTTAGGGACCGATACCTACGAGCAGTACGTC. Amino acids: CASSLGTDTYEQYV.

V is TRBV5-1 and J is TRBJ1-1; D not resolved. The CDR3 extends over 14 amino acids. The germline V gene has CDR1 SGHRS and CDR2 YFSETQ. V was trimmed by 6 bases and J by 1 base, leaving 13 bases between them. The CDR3 sequence: CASKVLAGNTEAFF. The CDR3 nucleotides read TGCGCCAGCAAGGTTCTGGCCGGGAACACTGAAGCTTTCTTT.

The gene calls are TRBV9 and TRBJ2-1; D unclear. Trimming removed 2 bases from V and 5 bases from J, with 14 bases in between. Germline values: CDR1 SGDLS, CDR2 YYNGEE. The CDR3 is 15 residues long. CDR3 protein: CASSVVGSWDNEQFF. The CDR3 nucleotides are TGTGCCAGCAGCGTGGTCGGAAGTTGGGACAATGAGCAGTTCTTC.

The rearrangement links TRBV5-1 to TRBJ2-2; D possibly corresponds to TRBD1 (5 bases). Trimming took 0 bases from V and 8 from J, leaving 14 bases between them. Looked up from germline, CDR1 is SGHRS and CDR2 is YFSETQ. The CDR3 runs to 15 residues. The CDR3 nucleotides read TGCGCCAGCAGCTTGGATCGTCAGGGTTCAGGGGAGCTGTTTTTT. It codes for CASSLDRQGSGELFF.

V is TRBV2 and J is TRBJ2-3; 11 nucleotides match TRBD1. V lost 4 bases and J lost 5; bases outside the gene matches: 5. CDR1 and CDR2 from the germline V gene are SNHLY and FYNNEI. This CDR3 has 15 residues. The CDR3 reads CASSASGQGGDTQYF. CDR3 DNA sequence: TGTGCCAGCAGTGCCTCGGGACAGGGGGGAGATACGCAGTATTTT.

The V and J genes are TRBV6-5 and TRBJ1-1, with D possibly being TRBD1 (6 bases). The CDR3 consists of 14 residues. Per the germline V gene, CDR1 is MNHEY and CDR2 is SVGAGI. V lost 1 base and J 3 bases, leaving 9 bases between the germline ends. The CDR3 protein is CASSYLGGDTEAFF. DNA for the CDR3: TGTGCCAGCAGTTACTTGGGGGGCGACACTGAAGCTTTCTTT.

This rearrangement joins TRBV2 to TRBJ2-7; 8 nucleotides line up with TRBD1. V was pared by 6 bases and J by 6 bases, with 4 bases of the junction left unmatched. This CDR3 is 12 amino acids long. CDR1 and CDR2 (germline): SNHLY, FYNNEI. Written as DNA, the CDR3 is TGTGCCAGCAGAGCAGGGGGCGTCGAGCAGTACTTC. It yields the protein CASRAGGVEQYF. The whole variable domain, filled in from reference TRBV2 and TRBJ2-7, reads EPEVTQTPSHQVTQMGQEVILRCVPISNHLYFYWYRQILGQKVEFLVSFYNNEISEKSEIFDDQFSVERPDGSNFTLKIRSTKLEDSAMYFCASRAGGVEQYFGPGTRLTVT.

The J gene is TRBJ2-5, the V gene TRBV6-1; 7 nucleotides line up with TRBD2. V gave up 4 bases and J gave up 3 bases; unmatched junction bases: 5. CDR3 length equals 14 residues. Germline V gives CDR1 MNHNS, CDR2 SASEGT. The CDR3 loop is CASSVAGAEETQYF. The CDR3 DNA follows: TGTGCCAGCAGTGTCGCGGGAGCGGAAGAGACCCAGTACTTC.